This record concerns one TCR beta chain sequence. No antigen is known for it. Profiled with immunoSEQ multiplex PCR; TCRdb holds only in-frame clones, not every one. The sample carries roughly 200,000 clones, 80% to 95% recorded once. CDR1 and CDR2 from the germline V gene are KGHSH and LQKENI. The V and J ends lost 6 bases and 2 bases respectively, with 14 bases between them. This CDR3 has 15 residues. The sample comes from a study of T cell responses to AZD1222 COVID-19 vaccine. Notes on the study in general: There were mostly white British donors and more females than males, and clonal diversity was possibly underestimated. Spike was spanned by vaccine-associated CD4 TCRs, with dominance at 160-218 and 743-854. Among AZD1222 vaccinees, only six were seropositive at baseline. Repertoires were obtained only post-peak T cell response.

V and J are TRBV18 and TRBJ1-3; no definite D call. This receptor was obtained from an adult in good health. This specimen was peripheral blood, taken on day 0 of AZD1222 vaccination. The CDR3 nucleotides read TGTGCCAGCTCCATTCGGGTAGACGCTGGAAACACCATATATTTT. Its translation is CASSIRVDAGNTIYF.